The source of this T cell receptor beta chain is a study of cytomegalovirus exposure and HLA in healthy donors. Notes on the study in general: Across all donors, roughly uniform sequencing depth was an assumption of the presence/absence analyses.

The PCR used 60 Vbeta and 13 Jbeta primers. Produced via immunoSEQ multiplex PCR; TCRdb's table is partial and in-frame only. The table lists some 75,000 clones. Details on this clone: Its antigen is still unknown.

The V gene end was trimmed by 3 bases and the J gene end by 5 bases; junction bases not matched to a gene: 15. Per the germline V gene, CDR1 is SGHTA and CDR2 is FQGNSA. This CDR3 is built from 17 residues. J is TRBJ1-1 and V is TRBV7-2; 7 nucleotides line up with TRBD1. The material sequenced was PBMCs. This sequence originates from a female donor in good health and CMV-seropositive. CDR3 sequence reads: CASSFPGQWERGTEAFF. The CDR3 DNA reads TGTGCCAGCAGCTTCCCGGGACAGTGGGAACGAGGGACTGAAGCTTTCTTT.